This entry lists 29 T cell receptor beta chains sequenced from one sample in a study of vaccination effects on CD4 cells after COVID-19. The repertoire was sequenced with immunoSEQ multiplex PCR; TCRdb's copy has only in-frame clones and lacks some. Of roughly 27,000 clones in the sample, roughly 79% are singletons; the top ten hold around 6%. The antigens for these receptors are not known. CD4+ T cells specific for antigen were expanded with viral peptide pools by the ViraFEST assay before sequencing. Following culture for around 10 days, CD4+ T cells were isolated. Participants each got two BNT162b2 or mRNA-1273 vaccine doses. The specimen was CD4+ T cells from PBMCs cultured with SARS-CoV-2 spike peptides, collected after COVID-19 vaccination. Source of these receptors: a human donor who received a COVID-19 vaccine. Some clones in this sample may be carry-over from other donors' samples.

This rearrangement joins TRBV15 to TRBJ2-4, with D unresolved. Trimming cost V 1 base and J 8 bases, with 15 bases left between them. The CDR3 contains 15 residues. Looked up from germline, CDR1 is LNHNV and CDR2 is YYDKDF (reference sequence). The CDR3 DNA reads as TGTGCCACCAGCAGAGGGGGTGGGGTGTCCGACATTCAGTACTTC. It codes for CATSRGGGVSDIQYF.

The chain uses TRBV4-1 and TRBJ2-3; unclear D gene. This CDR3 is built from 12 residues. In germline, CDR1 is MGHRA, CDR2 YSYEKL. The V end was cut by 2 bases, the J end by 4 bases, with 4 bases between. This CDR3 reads CASSQIADTQYF. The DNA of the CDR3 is TGCGCCAGCAGCCAAATAGCAGATACGCAGTATTTT.

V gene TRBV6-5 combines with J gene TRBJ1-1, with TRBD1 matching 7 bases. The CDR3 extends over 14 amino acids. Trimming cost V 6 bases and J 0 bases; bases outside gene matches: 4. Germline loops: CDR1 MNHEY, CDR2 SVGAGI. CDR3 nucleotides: TGTGCCAGCAGAAGGGACAGCCTGAACACTGAAGCTTTCTTT. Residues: CASRRDSLNTEAFF.

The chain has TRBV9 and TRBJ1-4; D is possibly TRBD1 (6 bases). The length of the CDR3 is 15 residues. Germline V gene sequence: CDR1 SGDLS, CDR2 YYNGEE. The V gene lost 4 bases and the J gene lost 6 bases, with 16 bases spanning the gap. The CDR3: CASSLEGQLDEKLFF. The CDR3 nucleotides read TGTGCCAGCAGCTTAGAAGGACAGTTGGATGAAAAACTGTTTTTT.

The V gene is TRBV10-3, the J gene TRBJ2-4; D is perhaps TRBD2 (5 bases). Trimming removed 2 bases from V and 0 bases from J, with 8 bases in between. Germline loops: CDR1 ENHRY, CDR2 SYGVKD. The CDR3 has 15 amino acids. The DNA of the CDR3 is TGTGCCATCAGTGAGGACGGGATAGCCAAAAACATTCAGTACTTC. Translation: CAISEDGIAKNIQYF.

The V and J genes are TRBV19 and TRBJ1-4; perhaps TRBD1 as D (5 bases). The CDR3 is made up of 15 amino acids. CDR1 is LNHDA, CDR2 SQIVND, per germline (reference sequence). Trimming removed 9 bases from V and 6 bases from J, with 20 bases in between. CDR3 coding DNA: TGTGCCAGCAGGCAATCGCCGGGGGGGGATGAAAAACTGTTTTTT. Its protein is CASRQSPGGDEKLFF. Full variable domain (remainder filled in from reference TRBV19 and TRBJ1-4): DGGITQSPKYLFRKEGQNVTLSCEQNLNHDAMYWYRQDPGQGLRLIYYSQIVNDFQKGDIAEGYSVSREKKESFPLTVTSAQKNPTAFYLCASRQSPGGDEKLFFGSGTQLSVL.

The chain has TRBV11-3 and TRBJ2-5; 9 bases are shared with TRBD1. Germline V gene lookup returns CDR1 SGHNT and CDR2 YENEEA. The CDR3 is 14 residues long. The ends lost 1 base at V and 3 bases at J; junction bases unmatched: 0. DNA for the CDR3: TGTGCCAGCAGCTTAGGACAGGGGGAAGAGACCCAGTACTTC. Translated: CASSLGQGEETQYF.

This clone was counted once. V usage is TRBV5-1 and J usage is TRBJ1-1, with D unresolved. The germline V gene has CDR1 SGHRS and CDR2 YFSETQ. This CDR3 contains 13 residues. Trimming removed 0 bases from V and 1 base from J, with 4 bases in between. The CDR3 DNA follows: TGCGCCAGCAGCTTGGTTCCGAACACTGAAGCTTTCTTT. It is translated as CASSLVPNTEAFF. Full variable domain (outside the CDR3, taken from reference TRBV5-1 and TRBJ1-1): KAGVTQTPRYLIKTRGQQVTLSCSPISGHRSVSWYQQTPGQGLQFLFEYFSETQRNKGNFPGRFSGRQFSNSRSEMNVSTLELGDSALYLCASSLVPNTEAFFGQGTRLTVV.

DNA of the CDR3: TGTGCCAGCAGCCAAGGCAAGGGGGCCAAAAACATTCAGTACTTC. It codes for CASSQGKGAKNIQYF. The gene calls are TRBV3-1 (or the pseudogene TRBV3-2) and TRBJ2-4; weak D call: TRBD1 (5 bases). The CDR3 consists of 15 residues. Trimming stripped 1 base from V and 1 base from J, with 8 bases between. Germline V gene data show CDR1 as LGHDT and CDR2 as YNNKEL (reference sequence).

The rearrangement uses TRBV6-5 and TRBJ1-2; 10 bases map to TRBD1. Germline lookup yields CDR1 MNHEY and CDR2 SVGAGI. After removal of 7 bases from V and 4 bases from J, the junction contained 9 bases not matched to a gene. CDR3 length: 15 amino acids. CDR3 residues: CASTDRGQSGYGYTF. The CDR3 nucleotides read TGTGCCAGCACAGACAGGGGGCAAAGCGGCTATGGCTACACCTTC.

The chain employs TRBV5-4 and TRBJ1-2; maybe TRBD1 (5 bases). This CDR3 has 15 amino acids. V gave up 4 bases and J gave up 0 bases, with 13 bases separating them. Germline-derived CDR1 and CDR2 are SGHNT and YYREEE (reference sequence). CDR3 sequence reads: CASSPGDGANYGYTF. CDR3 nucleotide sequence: TGTGCCAGCAGCCCCGGGGACGGAGCTAACTATGGCTACACCTTC.

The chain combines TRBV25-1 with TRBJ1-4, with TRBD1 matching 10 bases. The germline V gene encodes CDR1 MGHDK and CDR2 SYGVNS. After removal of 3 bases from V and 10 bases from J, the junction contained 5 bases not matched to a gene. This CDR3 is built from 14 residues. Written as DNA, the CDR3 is TGTGCCAGCAGTGACCTTGGACAGGGGGGAAAACTGTTTTTT. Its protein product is CASSDLGQGGKLFF.

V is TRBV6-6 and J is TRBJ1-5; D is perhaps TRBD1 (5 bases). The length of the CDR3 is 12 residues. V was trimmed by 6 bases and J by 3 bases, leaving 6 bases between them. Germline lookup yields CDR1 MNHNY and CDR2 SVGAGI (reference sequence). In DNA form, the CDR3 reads TGTGCCAGCAGACAGGACAATCAGCCCCAGCATTTT. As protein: CASRQDNQPQHF.

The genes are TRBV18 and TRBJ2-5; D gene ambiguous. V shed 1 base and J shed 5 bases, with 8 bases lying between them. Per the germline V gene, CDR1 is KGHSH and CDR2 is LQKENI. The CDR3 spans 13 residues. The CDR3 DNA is TGTGCCAGCTCACCACGAGTGGGGGAGACCCAGTACTTC. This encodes CASSPRVGETQYF.

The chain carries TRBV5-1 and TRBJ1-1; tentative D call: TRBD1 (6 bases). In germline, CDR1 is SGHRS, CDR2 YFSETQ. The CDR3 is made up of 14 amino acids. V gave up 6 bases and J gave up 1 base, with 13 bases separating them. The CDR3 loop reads CASNEQGTNTEAFF. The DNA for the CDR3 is TGCGCCAGCAACGAACAGGGCACGAACACTGAAGCTTTCTTT.

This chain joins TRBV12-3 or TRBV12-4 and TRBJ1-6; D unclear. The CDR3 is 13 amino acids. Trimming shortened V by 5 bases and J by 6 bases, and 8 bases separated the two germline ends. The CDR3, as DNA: TGTGCCAGCAGTATGATCGTTAATTCACCCCTCCACTTT. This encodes CASSMIVNSPLHF.

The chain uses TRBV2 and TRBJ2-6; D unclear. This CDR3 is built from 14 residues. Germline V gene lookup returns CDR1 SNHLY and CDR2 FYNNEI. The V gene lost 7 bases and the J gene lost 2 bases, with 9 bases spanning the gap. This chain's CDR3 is CASTILPGANVLTF. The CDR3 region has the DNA TGTGCCAGCACAATCTTACCTGGGGCCAACGTCCTGACTTTC.

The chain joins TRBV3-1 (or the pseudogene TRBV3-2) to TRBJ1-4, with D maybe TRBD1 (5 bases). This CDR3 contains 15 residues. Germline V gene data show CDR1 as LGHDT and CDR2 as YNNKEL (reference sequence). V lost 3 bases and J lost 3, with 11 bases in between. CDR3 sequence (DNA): TGTGCCAGCAGCCAGGGGGACCGGTCTAATGAAAAACTGTTTTTT. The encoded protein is CASSQGDRSNEKLFF.

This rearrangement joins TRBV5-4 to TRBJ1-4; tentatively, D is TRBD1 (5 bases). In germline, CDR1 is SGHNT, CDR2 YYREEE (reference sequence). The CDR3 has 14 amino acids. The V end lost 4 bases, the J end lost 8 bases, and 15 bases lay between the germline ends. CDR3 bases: TGTGCCAGCAGCGCAACTCAGGGAGGGGAAAAACTGTTTTTT. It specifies CASSATQGGEKLFF.

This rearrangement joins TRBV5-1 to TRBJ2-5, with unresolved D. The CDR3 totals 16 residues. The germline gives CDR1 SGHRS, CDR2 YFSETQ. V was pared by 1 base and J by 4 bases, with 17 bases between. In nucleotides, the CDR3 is TGCGCCAGCAGCTTGCTTACAAGCAGAACGGGAGAGACCCAGTACTTC. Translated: CASSLLTSRTGETQYF.

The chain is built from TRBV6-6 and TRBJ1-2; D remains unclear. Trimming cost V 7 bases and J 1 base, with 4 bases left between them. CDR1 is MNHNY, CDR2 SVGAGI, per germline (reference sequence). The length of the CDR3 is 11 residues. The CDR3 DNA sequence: TGTGCCAGCACCGATAACTATGGCTACACCTTC. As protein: CASTDNYGYTF.

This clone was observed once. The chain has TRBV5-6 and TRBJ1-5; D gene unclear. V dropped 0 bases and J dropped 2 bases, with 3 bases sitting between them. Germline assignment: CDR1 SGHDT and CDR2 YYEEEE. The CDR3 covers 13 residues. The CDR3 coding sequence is TGTGCCAGCAGCTTGGGGCGCAATCAGCCCCAGCATTTT. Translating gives CASSLGRNQPQHF.

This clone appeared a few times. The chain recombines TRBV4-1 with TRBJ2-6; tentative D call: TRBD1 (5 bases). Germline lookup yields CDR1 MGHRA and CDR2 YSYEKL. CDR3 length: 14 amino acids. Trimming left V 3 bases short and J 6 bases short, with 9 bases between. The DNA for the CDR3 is TGCGCCAGCAGCCATCTCAGGGAGGCCAACGTCCTGACTTTC. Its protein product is CASSHLREANVLTF.

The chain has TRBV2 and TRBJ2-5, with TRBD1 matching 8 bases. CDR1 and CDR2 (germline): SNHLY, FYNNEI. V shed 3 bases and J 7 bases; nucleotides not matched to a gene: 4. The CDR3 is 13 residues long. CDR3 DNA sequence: TGTGCCAGCAGTGACAGGGGGCGGCCGACCCAGTACTTC. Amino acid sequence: CASSDRGRPTQYF.

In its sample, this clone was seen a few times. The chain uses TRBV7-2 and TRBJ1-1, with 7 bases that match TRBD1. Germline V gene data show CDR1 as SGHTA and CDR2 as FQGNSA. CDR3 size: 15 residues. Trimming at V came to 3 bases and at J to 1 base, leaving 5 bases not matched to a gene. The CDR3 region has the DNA TGTGCCAGCAGCTTTGGGGACAGAAAGAACACTGAAGCTTTCTTT. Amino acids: CASSFGDRKNTEAFF.

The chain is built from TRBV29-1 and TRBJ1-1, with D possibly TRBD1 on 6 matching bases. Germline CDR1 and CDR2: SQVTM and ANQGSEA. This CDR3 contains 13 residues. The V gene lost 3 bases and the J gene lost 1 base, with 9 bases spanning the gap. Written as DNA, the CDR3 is TGCAGCGTTGATAAGGACAGGAACACTGAAGCTTTCTTT. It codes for CSVDKDRNTEAFF.

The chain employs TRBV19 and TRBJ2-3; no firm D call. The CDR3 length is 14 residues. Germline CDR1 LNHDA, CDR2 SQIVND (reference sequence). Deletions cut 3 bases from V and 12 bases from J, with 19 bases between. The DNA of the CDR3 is TGTGCCAGTAGTATTATCAAGGGCTCAACGTTCCAGTATTTT. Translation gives CASSIIKGSTFQYF.

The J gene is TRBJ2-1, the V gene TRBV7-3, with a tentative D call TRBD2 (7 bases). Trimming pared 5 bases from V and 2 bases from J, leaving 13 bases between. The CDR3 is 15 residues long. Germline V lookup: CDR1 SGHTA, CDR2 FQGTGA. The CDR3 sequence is CASSRGAGAYNEQFF. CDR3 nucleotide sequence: TGTGCCAGCAGCCGGGGGGCGGGGGCCTACAATGAGCAGTTCTTC. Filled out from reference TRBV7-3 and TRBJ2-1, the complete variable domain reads GAGVSQTPSNKVTEKGKYVELRCDPISGHTALYWYRQSLGQGPEFLIYFQGTGAADDSGLPNDRFFAVRPEGSVSTLKIQRTERGDSAVYLCASSRGAGAYNEQFFGPGTRLTVL.

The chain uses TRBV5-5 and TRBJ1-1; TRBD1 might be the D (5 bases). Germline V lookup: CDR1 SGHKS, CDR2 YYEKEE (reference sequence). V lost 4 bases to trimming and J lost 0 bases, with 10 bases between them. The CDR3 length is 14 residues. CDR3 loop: CASSVGQVNTEAFF. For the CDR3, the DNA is TGTGCCAGCAGCGTAGGACAAGTGAACACTGAAGCTTTCTTT.